The next 29 T cell receptor beta chains were all read from a single sample in a study of beta chain features in type 1 diabetes. The entirety of the isolated RNA underwent reverse transcription, so expressed TCRB transcripts were sequenced. Clones were read by immunoSEQ multiplex PCR, and TCRdb kept only the in-frame ones, dropping some. The data contain 970,000 or so clones, under 20% of them singletons. Sequencing input: naive CD4+ T cells from blood. These receptors all stem from a woman aged 18-35 years in good health.

This clone was counted only a few times. This chain connects TRBV15 to TRBJ2-2; TRBD2 agrees at 9 bases. The CDR3 extends over 17 amino acids. The germline V gene has CDR1 LNHNV and CDR2 YYDKDF (reference sequence). The V and J ends lost 3 bases and 6 bases, in that order; junction bases with no gene match: 11. The CDR3: CATSRSGGLIEPGELFF. The DNA for the CDR3 is TGTGCCACCAGCAGGAGCGGGGGGTTGATCGAGCCCGGGGAGCTGTTTTTT. The complete variable domain, with remaining parts taken from reference TRBV15 and TRBJ2-2, reads DAMVIQNPRYQVTQFGKPVTLSCSQTLNHNVMYWYQQKSSQAPKLLFHYYDKDFNNEADTPDNFQSRRPNTSFCFLDIRSPGLGDTAMYLCATSRSGGLIEPGELFFGEGSRLTVL.

This clone was picked up a small number of times. The chain recombines TRBV13 with TRBJ1-3, with TRBD1 matching over 8 bases. The trim removed 4 bases at V and 5 bases at J, leaving 7 bases unmatched. This CDR3 region has 15 residues. Germline assignment: CDR1 PRHDT and CDR2 FYEKMQ (reference sequence). CDR3 protein: CASSSTNRGRNTIYF. The CDR3 nucleotides read TGTGCCAGCAGCTCCACGAACAGGGGGAGAAACACCATATATTTT.

This chain joins TRBV19 and TRBJ1-2; no clear D gene. Trimming shortened V by 1 base and J by 3 bases, and 6 bases separated the two germline ends. The CDR3 contains 13 residues. From germline, CDR1 is LNHDA and CDR2 SQIVND (reference sequence). The CDR3 loop reads CASSIAPHYGYTF. CDR3 coding DNA: TGTGCCAGTAGTATAGCGCCGCACTATGGCTACACCTTC.

The chain recombines TRBV7-2 with TRBJ2-4; a weak D match, TRBD2 (5 bases). The germline V gene encodes CDR1 SGHTA and CDR2 FQGNSA. V lost 1 base to trimming and J lost 8 bases, with 9 bases between them. The CDR3 length is 13 residues. Here the CDR3 reads CASSLVDWDIQYF. Written as DNA, the CDR3 is TGTGCCAGCAGCTTAGTGGACTGGGACATTCAGTACTTC.

This clone was observed a few times. Other DNA sequences of this sample code for an identical CDR3. As DNA, the CDR3 is TGTGCCAGCAGCCCTCTACAGGGAATGAACACTGAAGCTTTCTTT. Its protein is CASSPLQGMNTEAFF. This chain uses TRBV5-4 with TRBJ1-1; maybe TRBD1 (6 bases). From germline, CDR1 is SGHNT and CDR2 YYREEE (reference sequence). The CDR3 runs to 15 residues. Trimming left V 4 bases short and J 0 bases short, with 13 bases between.

This chain joins TRBV5-1 and TRBJ2-2, with 12 bases lining up with TRBD2. Germline V gene sequence: CDR1 SGHRS, CDR2 YFSETQ. V was pared by 4 bases and J by 4 bases, with 8 bases of the junction left unmatched. CDR3 length: 17 amino acids. The CDR3 coding sequence is TGCGCCAGCAGCCCGCGGACTAGCGGGGCCGGCACCGGGGAGCTGTTTTTT. Its translation: CASSPRTSGAGTGELFF.

This clone was recorded a few times. The rearrangement joins TRBV6-5 to TRBJ2-1; a weak D match, TRBD1 (6 bases). The V end was cut by 0 bases, the J end by 7 bases, with 16 bases between. Germline values: CDR1 MNHEY, CDR2 SVGAGI. This CDR3 region has 16 residues. In DNA form, the CDR3 reads TGTGCCAGCAGTTACTCGCACCAGGGGCCAAGGAATGAGCAGTTCTTC. Translation: CASSYSHQGPRNEQFF.

This clone occurred a few times. This chain uses TRBV2 with TRBJ2-2; no firm D call. CDR3 size: 10 residues. Germline CDR1 is SNHLY and CDR2 is FYNNEI. Trimming pared 6 bases from V and 7 bases from J, leaving 3 bases between. CDR3 sequence: CASRVGELFF. The CDR3 DNA follows: TGTGCCAGCAGGGTCGGGGAGCTGTTTTTT.

This chain links TRBV28 with TRBJ2-1, with 15 bases that match TRBD2. The germline V gene encodes CDR1 MDHEN and CDR2 SYDVKM. The CDR3 sequence is 15 residues long. V shed 3 bases and J 8 bases; nucleotides not matched to a gene: 2. CDR3: CASSLGLAGGYEQFF. In nucleotides, the CDR3 is TGTGCCAGCAGTTTGGGACTAGCGGGAGGTTATGAGCAGTTCTTC.

In its sample, this clone was seen a few times. The rearrangement joins TRBV7-2 to TRBJ2-5; the match to TRBD1 covers 9 bases. V lost 6 bases to trimming and J lost 5 bases; unmatched junction nucleotides: 4. Germline loops: CDR1 SGHTA, CDR2 FQGNSA. The CDR3 is made up of 13 amino acids. The CDR3 DNA follows: TGTGCCAGCAGGGACAGGGGCGGCGAGACCCAGTACTTC. Translation: CASRDRGGETQYF.

This clone has just a few counts. This sequence joins TRBV5-1 and TRBJ2-4; the match to TRBD2 covers 8 bases. CDR3 length equals 16 residues. Germline V CDR1 and CDR2: SGHRS, YFSETQ. V was pared by 1 base and J by 9 bases, with 12 bases of the junction left unmatched. The chain's CDR3 is CASSLLQTSVSSIQYF. The CDR3 DNA reads TGCGCCAGCAGCTTGCTTCAGACTAGCGTGTCAAGCATTCAGTACTTC.

This clone was counted between two and nine times. This chain uses TRBV6-1 with TRBJ1-1; tentative D call: TRBD1 (6 bases). The V gene's germline CDR1 is MNHNS and CDR2 SASEGT. The CDR3 is 13 amino acids. V lost 8 bases and J lost 5, with 15 bases in between. This CDR3 reads CASRRRGGTEAFF. CDR3 bases: TGTGCCAGCCGGCGCCGAGGGGGTACTGAAGCTTTCTTT.

This clone was observed a few times. The V gene is TRBV28, the J gene TRBJ2-7; tentatively, D is TRBD1 (6 bases). The germline V gene encodes CDR1 MDHEN and CDR2 SYDVKM. CDR3 size: 14 residues. Deletions cut 3 bases from V and 3 bases from J, with 12 bases between. Here the CDR3 DNA reads TGTGCCAGCAGTTTTCGGGACACCGTCTACGAGCAGTACTTC. It encodes CASSFRDTVYEQYF.

J is TRBJ2-1 and V is TRBV10-3; TRBD2 matches 13 bases. Trimming at V came to 3 bases and at J to 8 bases, leaving 13 bases not matched to a gene. Germline-derived CDR1 and CDR2 are ENHRY and SYGVKD. The CDR3 runs 18 residues. The CDR3 region is CAISDPRTSGRARYEQFF. For the CDR3, the DNA is TGTGCCATCAGTGATCCCCGTACTAGCGGGAGGGCCAGGTATGAGCAGTTCTTC.

The V and J genes are TRBV6-5 and TRBJ1-1; 7 positions match TRBD1. The CDR3 consists of 15 residues. The junction had 9 bases not matched to a gene; V was cut back by 3 bases and J by 5 bases. Germline values: CDR1 MNHEY, CDR2 SVGAGI. The CDR3 DNA reads as TGTGCCAGCAGTTATAGACGGCAGGGGGGTACTGAAGCTTTCTTT. It yields the protein CASSYRRQGGTEAFF.

The V call is TRBV14, the J call TRBJ2-2, with 7 bases identical to TRBD2. Germline trimming cut 4 bases from V and 2 bases from J; bases unmatched to any gene: 7. Germline CDR1 and CDR2: SGHDN and FVKESK. CDR3 length: 16 amino acids. The CDR3 loop is CASSLGLAANTGELFF. The CDR3 bases are TGTGCCAGCAGCCTCGGGCTAGCGGCTAACACCGGGGAGCTGTTTTTT.

This clone was detected only a few times. The chain recombines TRBV28 with TRBJ2-7; D remains unclear. CDR1 MDHEN and CDR2 SYDVKM come from the germline V gene. Trimming left V 8 bases short and J 3 bases short, with 14 bases between. This CDR3 spans 13 amino acids. The CDR3 region is CASENSQSYEQYF. The CDR3 nucleotides read TGTGCCAGCGAGAACAGTCAGAGCTACGAGCAGTACTTC.

Comment on this clone: This CDR3 is missing its conserved last phenylalanine or tryptophan, likely due to a read error. Because the CDR3's place on the DNA is in doubt, the DNA is left out and the CDR3 is given as listed by TCRdb. The rearrangement uses TRBV6-1 and TRBJ2-4. Germline CDR1 is MNHNS and CDR2 is SASEGT. The CDR3 has 12 amino acids, counting both end residues. The chain's CDR3 is CASRGRARTNRN.

This clone was counted only a few times. The gene calls are TRBV7-2 and TRBJ2-2; tentatively, D is TRBD1 (6 bases). The germline V gene encodes CDR1 SGHTA and CDR2 FQGNSA. The CDR3 is 15 residues long. Trimming shortened V by 7 bases and J by 4 bases, and 16 bases separated the two germline ends. CDR3 amino acids: CASTDPGAVTGELFF. CDR3 DNA sequence: TGTGCCAGCACCGACCCAGGGGCGGTCACCGGGGAGCTGTTTTTT.

The chain recombines TRBV10-2 with TRBJ2-5; TRBD1 matches 7 bases. V dropped 5 bases and J dropped 3; count of bases not matched to a gene: 0. The CDR3 totals 12 residues. The V gene's germline CDR1 is WSHSY and CDR2 SAAADI. The CDR3 loop reads CASSQGEETQYF. The CDR3 coding sequence is TGCGCCAGCAGTCAGGGGGAAGAGACCCAGTACTTC.

This chain joins TRBV18 and TRBJ2-4; D is unresolved. V shed 3 bases and J shed 0 bases, with 6 bases lying between them. Germline-derived CDR1 and CDR2 are KGHSH and LQKENI. The CDR3 covers 14 residues. DNA of the CDR3: TGTGCCAGCTCACCCAACTTAGCCAAAAACATTCAGTACTTC. It codes for CASSPNLAKNIQYF.

This clone was detected only once. This chain's CDR3 is CASSLRRFGQGLQETQYF. CDR3 sequence (DNA): TGTGCCAGCAGCTTGAGGAGGTTTGGGCAGGGCCTCCAAGAGACCCAGTACTTC. The chain employs TRBV5-6 and TRBJ2-5; D tentatively fits TRBD1 or TRBD2 (5 bases each). CDR1 SGHDT and CDR2 YYEEEE come from the germline V gene. The CDR3 has 18 residues. V was pared by 1 base and J by 1 base, with 20 bases between.

The chain uses TRBV27 and TRBJ1-5; D is possibly TRBD1 (6 bases). Looked up from germline, CDR1 is MNHEY and CDR2 is SMNVEV (reference sequence). CDR3 length equals 14 residues. The V and J ends lost 6 bases and 1 base respectively, with 10 bases between them. CDR3 sequence: CASSGTLSNQPQHF. CDR3 in DNA: TGTGCCAGCAGCGGGACACTGAGCAATCAGCCCCAGCATTTT.

This clone was detected a few times. The genes are TRBV27 and TRBJ2-3; 10 nucleotides align to TRBD2. V gave up 1 base and J gave up 2 bases; unmatched junction bases: 6. This CDR3 comprises 17 residues. Per the germline V gene, CDR1 is MNHEY and CDR2 is SMNVEV (reference sequence). CDR3 region: CASSLWGLASFTDTQYF. CDR3 in DNA: TGTGCCAGCAGTTTATGGGGACTAGCGAGTTTCACAGATACGCAGTATTTT.

This rearrangement joins TRBV6-6 to TRBJ2-5; perhaps TRBD1 as D (5 bases). V lost 9 bases, J lost 2 bases, and 16 bases lay in between. CDR3 length equals 14 residues. Germline V gene data show CDR1 as MNHNY and CDR2 as SVGAGI (reference sequence). The CDR3 nucleotides are TGTGCCAGTACAGGCAGTAGAACTCAAGAGACCCAGTACTTC. Protein: CASTGSRTQETQYF.

The table lists this clone with a few counts. The chain combines TRBV2 with TRBJ1-5; TRBD1 is a possible D gene (6 bases). Trimming stripped 6 bases from V and 7 bases from J, with 13 bases between. Per germline, CDR1 SNHLY and CDR2 FYNNEI. The CDR3 runs to 13 residues. The CDR3 spells CASREQGIQPQHF. Written as DNA, the CDR3 is TGTGCCAGCAGAGAACAGGGAATCCAGCCCCAGCATTTT.

This clone has just a few counts. J is TRBJ2-2 and V is TRBV25-1; D tentatively fits TRBD1 or TRBD2 (6 bases each). Trimming cost V 7 bases and J 4 bases, with 13 bases left between them. The CDR3 consists of 14 residues. Germline V gene lookup returns CDR1 MGHDK and CDR2 SYGVNS. CDR3 loop: CASKSRGGTGELFF. CDR3 DNA sequence: TGTGCCAGCAAGTCCAGGGGAGGCACCGGGGAGCTGTTTTTT.

This clone was counted a few times. The gene calls are TRBV7-9 and TRBJ1-2; no clear D. The V gene lost 2 bases and the J gene lost 8 bases, with 12 bases spanning the gap. There are 13 residues in the CDR3. Germline V lookup: CDR1 SEHNR, CDR2 FQNEAQ (reference sequence). This CDR3 reads CASSLNLYKGYTF. The CDR3 DNA sequence: TGTGCCAGCAGCTTAAACCTTTATAAAGGCTACACCTTC.

This clone has only a few counts. This rearrangement joins TRBV2 to TRBJ1-4, with D hard to call. CDR3 length equals 14 residues. V lost 2 bases, J lost 3 bases, and 7 bases lay in between. The germline gives CDR1 SNHLY, CDR2 FYNNEI. CDR3 amino acids: CASSELAPNEKLFF. For the CDR3, the DNA is TGTGCCAGCAGTGAATTGGCACCTAATGAAAAACTGTTTTTT.